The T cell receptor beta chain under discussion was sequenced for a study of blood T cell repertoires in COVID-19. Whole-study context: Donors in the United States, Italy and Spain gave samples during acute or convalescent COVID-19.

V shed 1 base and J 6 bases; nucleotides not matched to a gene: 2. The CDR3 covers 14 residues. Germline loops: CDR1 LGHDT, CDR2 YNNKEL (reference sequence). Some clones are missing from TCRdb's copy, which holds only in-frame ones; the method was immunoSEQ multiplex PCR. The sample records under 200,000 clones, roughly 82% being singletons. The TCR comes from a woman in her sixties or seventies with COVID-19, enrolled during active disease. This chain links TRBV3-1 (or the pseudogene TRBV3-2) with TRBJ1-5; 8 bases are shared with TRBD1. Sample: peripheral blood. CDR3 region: CASSQARGLQPQHF. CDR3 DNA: TGTGCCAGCAGCCAAGCCAGGGGGCTTCAGCCCCAGCATTTT.